This is a list of T cell receptor beta chains from one sample in a study of T cells expressing NK-cell markers. TCRdb re-called the 5' RACE reads; one entry per CDR3 protein, DNA not given. The table for this sample gives 500,000 or so distinct CDR3 sequences. The specimen sequenced was blood T cells: a sorted CD56 or NKG2C T cell subset, CD4+ or CD8+ T cells, or bulk PBMC T cells (not recorded which). These receptors were taken from a man younger than 35 in good health. The CDR3 runs from the conserved cysteine through the conserved F or W.

TRBV27	TRBJ1-6	CASLQMSSYNSPLHF
TRBV5-1	TRBJ2-7	CASSPGGTRAYEQYF
TRBV5-5	TRBJ2-5	CASSLGARTYLQETQYF
TRBV20-1	TRBJ1-1	CSAGTASTEAFF
TRBV27	TRBJ1-1	CASCDRGDQAFF
TRBV3-1	TRBJ2-1	CASSQDGFLPNEQFF
TRBV2	TRBJ2-5	CASSVDPSGNYQETQYF
TRBV20-1	TRBJ2-7	CSANRASGSHYEQYF
TRBV7-3	TRBJ2-5	CASSFGQGKTQYF
TRBV20-1	TRBJ1-6	CSARLIQGDNSPLHF
TRBV29-1	TRBJ1-1	CSAAQGDTEAFF
TRBV5-6	TRBJ2-1	CASSYTGTTAIEQFF
TRBV12-3/TRBV12-4	TRBJ2-7	CASSVLSYEGAHEQYF
TRBV12-3/TRBV12-4	TRBJ2-6	CASSLFAGVGGANVLTF
TRBV3-1	TRBJ2-3	CASTAGTSSTDTQYF
TRBV30	TRBJ2-1	CAWSVQNVEQFF
TRBV12-3/TRBV12-4	TRBJ2-4	CASSPLAGGEAKNIQYF
TRBV7-3	TRBJ2-2	CASSSSGRTGELFF
TRBV11-2	TRBJ2-5	CASSLIAGGSEETQYF
TRBV4-1	TRBJ2-7	CASSQEGPVSSYEQYF
TRBV20-1	TRBJ2-1	CSARGVGAEQFF
TRBV10-3	TRBJ2-1	CAISEWREGDNEQFF
TRBV20-1	TRBJ2-1	CSAPDRGAYNEQFF
TRBV4-1	TRBJ2-7	CASSQVGTVSYEQYF
TRBV12-3/TRBV12-4	TRBJ2-3	CASSLSLSGADTQYF
TRBV13	TRBJ1-2	CASSSTRQGVWYGYTF
TRBV10-3	TRBJ2-3	CAISRLLGADTQYF
TRBV12-3/TRBV12-4	TRBJ2-1	CASSSPGLAGGRGNEQFF
TRBV11-2	TRBJ2-5	CASSLGSLETQYF
TRBV5-1	TRBJ2-2	CASSLGTFSVGELFF
TRBV27	TRBJ1-4	CASSPEGGATNEKLFF
TRBV11-2	TRBJ2-5	CASSFSGSWETQYF
TRBV7-9	TRBJ1-4	CASSLRRATANEKLFF
TRBV20-1	TRBJ2-1	CSARALDGDWEQFF
TRBV20-1	TRBJ2-3	CSANPPGEGTDTQYF
TRBV6-2/TRBV6-3	TRBJ2-2	CASSYEASGRADRSTGELFF
TRBV7-3	TRBJ2-1	CASSRLDGLAGTRNEQFF
TRBV11-2	TRBJ1-1	CASSLVTGGLNTEAFF
TRBV7-3	TRBJ1-4	CASSLAGTANEKLFF
TRBV16	TRBJ2-5	CASSQFHEETQYF
TRBV2	TRBJ1-5	CASSRGTASNQPQHF
TRBV29-1	TRBJ2-2	CSVEDPSRGYTGELFF
TRBV19	TRBJ1-5	CASSGGTRDQPQHF
TRBV4-1	TRBJ2-3	CASSQDWSGVTDTQYF
TRBV6-2/TRBV6-3	TRBJ2-4	CATGETRDTERLAKNIQYF
TRBV7-9	TRBJ1-2	CASVPKGLLSGYTF
TRBV5-7	TRBJ2-5	CASSLVGRAIGTQYF
TRBV29-1	TRBJ1-2	CSVESTRTYGYTF
TRBV5-1	TRBJ2-2	CASSYPSGTSGNTGELFF
TRBV12-3/TRBV12-4	TRBJ2-1	CASRGLAGGPSEQFF
TRBV20-1	TRBJ1-5	CSARGAGGDQPQHF
TRBV5-1	TRBJ2-2	CASSPQLTGNTGELFF
TRBV12-3/TRBV12-4	TRBJ1-2	CASSLIDRDNYGYTF
TRBV29-1	TRBJ2-5	CSVIKQETQYF
TRBV11-2	TRBJ2-1	CATSRGTSGRGVANEQFF
TRBV24-1	TRBJ2-2	CATFWTRVTGELFF
TRBV24-1	TRBJ2-5	CATTTGGGDQETQYF
TRBV20-1	TRBJ2-3	CSALTGWGTDTQYF